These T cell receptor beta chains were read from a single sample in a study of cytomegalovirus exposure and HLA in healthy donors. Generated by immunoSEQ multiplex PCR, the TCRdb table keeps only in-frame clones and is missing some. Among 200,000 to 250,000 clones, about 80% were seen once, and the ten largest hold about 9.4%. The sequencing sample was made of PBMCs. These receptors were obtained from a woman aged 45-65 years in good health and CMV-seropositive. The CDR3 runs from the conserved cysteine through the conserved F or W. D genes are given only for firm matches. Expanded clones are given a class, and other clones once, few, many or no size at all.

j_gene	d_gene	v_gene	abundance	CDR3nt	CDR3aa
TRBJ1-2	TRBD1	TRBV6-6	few	TGTGCCAGCAGGCCGACAGGGGCAGGTTATGGCTACACCTTC	CASRPTGAGYGYTF
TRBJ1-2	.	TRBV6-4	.	TGTGCCAGCAGTGACTCAACAGGGTTCAGGGGCTACACCTTC	CASSDSTGFRGYTF
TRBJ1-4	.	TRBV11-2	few	TGTGCCAGCAGCTTCGGGCAGGGTAGTGAAAAACTGTTTTTT	CASSFGQGSEKLFF
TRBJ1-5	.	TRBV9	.	TGTGCCAGCAGCGCAGGCCCTCGGGGGGAAATCAATCAGCCCCAGCATTTT	CASSAGPRGEINQPQHF
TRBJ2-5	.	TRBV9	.	TGTGCCAGCAGCGTAGCGAGCCAAGAGACCCAGTACTTC	CASSVASQETQYF
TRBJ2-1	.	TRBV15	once	TGTGCCACCAGCAGAGATTCAGACTACAATGAGCAGTTCTTC	CATSRDSDYNEQFF
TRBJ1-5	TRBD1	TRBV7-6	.	TGTGCCAGCAGCCTAAAACAGGGGGATCAGCCCCAGCATTTT	CASSLKQGDQPQHF
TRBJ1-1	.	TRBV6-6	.	TGTGCCAGCAGTCGGACGAGGGGGACTGAAGCTTTCTTT	CASSRTRGTEAFF
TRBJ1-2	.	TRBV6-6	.	TGTGCCAGCAGCGGGGACTATGGCTACACCTTC	CASSGDYGYTF
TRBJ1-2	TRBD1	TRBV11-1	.	TGTGCCAGCAGCCCGGGGGACAGGGCCTATGGCTACACCTTC	CASSPGDRAYGYTF
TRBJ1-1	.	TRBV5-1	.	TGCGCCAGCAGCTGGGCGGGGGAGGCCACTGAAGCTTTCTTT	CASSWAGEATEAFF
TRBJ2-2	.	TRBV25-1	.	TGTGCCAGCAGTGAGTCCGACAAGGAGGCCGGGGAGCTGTTTTTT	CASSESDKEAGELFF
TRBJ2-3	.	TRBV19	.	TGTGCCAGTAGTACCACGGGGGAAACAGATACGCAGTATTTT	CASSTTGETDTQYF
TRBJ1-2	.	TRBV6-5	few	TGTGCCAGCAGTTACGGGCAAAACTATGGCTACACCTTC	CASSYGQNYGYTF
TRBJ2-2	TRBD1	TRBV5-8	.	TGTGCCAGCAGCGGATGGACAGGGGAGACCGGGGAGCTGTTTTTT	CASSGWTGETGELFF
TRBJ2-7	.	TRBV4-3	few	TGCGCCAGCAGCCAGGGCAGGGGACCCTCCTACGAGCAGTACTTC	CASSQGRGPSYEQYF
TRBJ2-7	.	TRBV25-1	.	TGTGCCAGCAGTGAAGTTCTCGGCGGGGACGAGCAGTACTTC	CASSEVLGGDEQYF
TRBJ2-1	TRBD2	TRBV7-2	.	TGTGCCAGCAGCCTCGGGCGGGGGGTCTCCTACAATGAGCAGTTCTTC	CASSLGRGVSYNEQFF
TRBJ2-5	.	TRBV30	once	TGTGCCTGGAGCACAGGAAAAGGGCAAGAGACCCAGTACTTC	CAWSTGKGQETQYF
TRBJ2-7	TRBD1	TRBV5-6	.	TGTGCCAGCAGCAAGACAGGGTCCTACGAGCAGTACTTC	CASSKTGSYEQYF